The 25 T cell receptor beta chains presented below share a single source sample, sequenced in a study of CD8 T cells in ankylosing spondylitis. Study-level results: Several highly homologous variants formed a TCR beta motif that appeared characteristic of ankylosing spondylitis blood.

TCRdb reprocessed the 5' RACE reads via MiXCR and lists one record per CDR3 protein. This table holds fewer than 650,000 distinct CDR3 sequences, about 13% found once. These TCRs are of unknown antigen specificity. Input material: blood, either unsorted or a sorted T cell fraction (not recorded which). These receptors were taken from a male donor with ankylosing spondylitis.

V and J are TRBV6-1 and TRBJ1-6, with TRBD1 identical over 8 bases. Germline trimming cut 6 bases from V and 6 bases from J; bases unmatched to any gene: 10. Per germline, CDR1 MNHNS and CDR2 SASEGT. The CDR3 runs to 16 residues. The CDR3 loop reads CASRLNLQGGNSPLHF. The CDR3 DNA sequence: TGTGCCAGCAGACTTAATTTACAGGGGGGTAATTCACCCCTCCACTTT.

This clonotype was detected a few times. CDR3 protein: CASRYGSSYNSPLHF. CDR3 nucleotides: TGTGCCAGCAGGTACGGGAGCTCCTATAATTCACCCCTCCACTTT. The chain joins TRBV12-3 or TRBV12-4 to TRBJ1-6; D is uncertain. The ends were cut back, 6 bases at V and 0 bases at J, with 9 bases in the middle. The CDR3 sequence is 15 residues long.

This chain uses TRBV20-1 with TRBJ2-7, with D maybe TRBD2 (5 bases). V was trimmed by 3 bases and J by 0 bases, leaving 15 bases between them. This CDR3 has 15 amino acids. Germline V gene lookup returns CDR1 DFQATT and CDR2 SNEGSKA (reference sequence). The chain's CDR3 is CSARIRGTSSYEQYV. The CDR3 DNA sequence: TGCAGTGCTAGGATCCGGGGAACAAGCTCCTACGAGCAGTACGTC.

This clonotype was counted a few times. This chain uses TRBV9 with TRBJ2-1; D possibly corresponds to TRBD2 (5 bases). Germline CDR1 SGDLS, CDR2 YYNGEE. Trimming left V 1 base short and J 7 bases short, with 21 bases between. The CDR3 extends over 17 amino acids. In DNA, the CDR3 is TGTGCCAGCAGCGTACTGTCGGTATGGGCTAGCAGGAATGAGCAGTTCTTC. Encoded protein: CASSVLSVWASRNEQFF.

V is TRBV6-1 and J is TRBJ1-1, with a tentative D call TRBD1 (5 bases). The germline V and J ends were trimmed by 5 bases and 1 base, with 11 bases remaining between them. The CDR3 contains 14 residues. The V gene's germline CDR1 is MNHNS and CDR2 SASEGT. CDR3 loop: CASSTRRGNTEAFF. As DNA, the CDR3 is TGTGCCAGCAGTACCCGTAGGGGGAACACTGAAGCTTTCTTT.

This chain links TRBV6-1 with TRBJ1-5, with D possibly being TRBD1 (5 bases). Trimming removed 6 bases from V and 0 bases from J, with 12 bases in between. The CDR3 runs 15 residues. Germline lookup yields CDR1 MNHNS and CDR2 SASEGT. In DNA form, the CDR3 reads TGTGCCAGCAGGGGGGATCCTTATAGCAATCAGCCCCAGCATTTT. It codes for CASRGDPYSNQPQHF.

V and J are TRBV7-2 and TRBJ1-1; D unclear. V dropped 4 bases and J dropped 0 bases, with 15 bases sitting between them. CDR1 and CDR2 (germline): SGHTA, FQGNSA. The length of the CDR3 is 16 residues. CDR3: CASSSSGFTLNTEAFF. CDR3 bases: TGTGCCAGCAGCTCCTCGGGGTTCACTTTGAACACTGAAGCTTTCTTT. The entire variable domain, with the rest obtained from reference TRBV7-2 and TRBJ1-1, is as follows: GAGVSQSPSNKVTEKGKDVELRCDPISGHTALYWYRQSLGQGLEFLIYFQGNSAPDKSGLPSDRFSAERTGGSVSTLTIQRTQQEDSAVYLCASSSSGFTLNTEAFFGQGTRLTVV.

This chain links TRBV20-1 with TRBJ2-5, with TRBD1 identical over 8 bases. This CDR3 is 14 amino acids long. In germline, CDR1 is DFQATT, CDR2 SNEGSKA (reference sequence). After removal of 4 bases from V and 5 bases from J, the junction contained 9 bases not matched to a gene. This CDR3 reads CSANAGQVWETQYF. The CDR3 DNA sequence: TGCAGTGCTAATGCGGGACAGGTTTGGGAGACCCAGTACTTC.

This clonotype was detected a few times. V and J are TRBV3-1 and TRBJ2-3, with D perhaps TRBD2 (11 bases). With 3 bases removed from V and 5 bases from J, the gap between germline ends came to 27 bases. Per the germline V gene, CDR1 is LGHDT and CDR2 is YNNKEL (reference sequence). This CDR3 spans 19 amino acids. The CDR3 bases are TGTGCCAGCAGCCAGTGGACAGGGGGTATTAGCGGGAGGGAAGATACGCAGTATTTT. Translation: CASSQWTGGISGREDTQYF.

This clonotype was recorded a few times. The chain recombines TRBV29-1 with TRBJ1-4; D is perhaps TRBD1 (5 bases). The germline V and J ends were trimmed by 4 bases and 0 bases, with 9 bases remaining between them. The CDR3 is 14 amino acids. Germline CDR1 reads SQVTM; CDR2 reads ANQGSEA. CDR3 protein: CSVGGGTTNEKLFF. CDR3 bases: TGCAGCGTTGGTGGGGGGACAACTAATGAAAAACTGTTTTTT.

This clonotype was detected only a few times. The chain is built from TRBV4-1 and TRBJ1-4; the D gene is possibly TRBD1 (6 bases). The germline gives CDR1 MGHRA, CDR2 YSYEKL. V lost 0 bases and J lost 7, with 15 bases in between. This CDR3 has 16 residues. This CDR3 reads CASSQDDETGGEKLFF. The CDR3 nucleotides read TGCGCCAGCAGCCAAGATGATGAGACAGGAGGTGAAAAACTGTTTTTT.

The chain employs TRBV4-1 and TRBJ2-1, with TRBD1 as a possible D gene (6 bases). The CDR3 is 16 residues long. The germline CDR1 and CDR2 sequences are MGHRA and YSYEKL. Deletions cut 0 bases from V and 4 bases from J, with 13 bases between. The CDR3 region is CASSQDPGVKYNEQFF. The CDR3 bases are TGCGCCAGCAGCCAAGACCCAGGGGTCAAATACAATGAGCAGTTCTTC.

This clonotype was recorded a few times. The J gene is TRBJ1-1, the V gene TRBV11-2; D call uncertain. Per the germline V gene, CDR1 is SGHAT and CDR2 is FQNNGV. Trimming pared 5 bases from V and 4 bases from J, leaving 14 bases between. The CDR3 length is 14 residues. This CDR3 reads CASSRNSLGTEAFF. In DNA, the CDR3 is TGTGCCAGCAGCCGAAACTCCCTGGGCACTGAAGCTTTCTTT.

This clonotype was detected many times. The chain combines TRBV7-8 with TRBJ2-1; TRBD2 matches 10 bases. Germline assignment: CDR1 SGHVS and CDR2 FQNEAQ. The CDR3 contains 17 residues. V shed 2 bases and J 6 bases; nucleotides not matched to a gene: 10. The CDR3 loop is CASSLSPGLAISNEQFF. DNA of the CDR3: TGTGCCAGCAGCTTAAGTCCGGGACTAGCGATTTCCAATGAGCAGTTCTTC. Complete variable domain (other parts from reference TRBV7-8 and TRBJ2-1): GAGVSQSPRYKVAKRGQDVALRCDPISGHVSLFWYQQALGQGPEFLTYFQNEAQLDKSGLPSDRFFAERPEGSVSTLKIQRTQQEDSAVYLCASSLSPGLAISNEQFFGPGTRLTVL.

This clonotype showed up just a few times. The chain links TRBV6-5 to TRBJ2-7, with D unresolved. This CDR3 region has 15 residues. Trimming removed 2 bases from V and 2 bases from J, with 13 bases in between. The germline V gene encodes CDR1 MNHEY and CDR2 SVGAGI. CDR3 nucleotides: TGTGCCAGCAGTTACGGGAATAGGATACCCTACGAGCAGTACTTC. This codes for CASSYGNRIPYEQYF.

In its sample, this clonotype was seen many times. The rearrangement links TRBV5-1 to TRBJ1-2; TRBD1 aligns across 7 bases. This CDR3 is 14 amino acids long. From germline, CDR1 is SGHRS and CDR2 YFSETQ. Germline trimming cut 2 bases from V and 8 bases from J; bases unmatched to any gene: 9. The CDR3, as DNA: TGCGCCAGCAGCTTTTTCGACAGGGATCGCGGCTACACCTTC. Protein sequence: CASSFFDRDRGYTF.

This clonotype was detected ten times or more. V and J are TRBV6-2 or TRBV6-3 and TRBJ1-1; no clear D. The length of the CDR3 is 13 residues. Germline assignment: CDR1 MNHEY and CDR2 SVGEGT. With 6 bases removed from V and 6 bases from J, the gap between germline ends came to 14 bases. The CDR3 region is CASSLNPRAEAFF. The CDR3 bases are TGTGCCAGCAGCCTTAACCCCCGGGCTGAAGCTTTCTTT.

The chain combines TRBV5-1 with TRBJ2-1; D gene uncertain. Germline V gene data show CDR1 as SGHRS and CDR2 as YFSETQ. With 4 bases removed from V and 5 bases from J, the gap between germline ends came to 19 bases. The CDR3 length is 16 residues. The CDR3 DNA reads TGCGCCAGCAGCCTGGGGTTATCCCTACGAAACAATGAGCAGTTCTTC. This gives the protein CASSLGLSLRNNEQFF.

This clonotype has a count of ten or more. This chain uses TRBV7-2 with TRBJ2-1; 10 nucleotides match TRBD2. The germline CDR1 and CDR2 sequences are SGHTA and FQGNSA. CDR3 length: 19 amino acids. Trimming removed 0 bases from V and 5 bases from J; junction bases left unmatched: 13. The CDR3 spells CASSLARKNSGRSDNEQFF. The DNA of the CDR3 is TGTGCCAGCAGCTTAGCGCGGAAAAATAGCGGGAGGTCAGACAATGAGCAGTTCTTC.

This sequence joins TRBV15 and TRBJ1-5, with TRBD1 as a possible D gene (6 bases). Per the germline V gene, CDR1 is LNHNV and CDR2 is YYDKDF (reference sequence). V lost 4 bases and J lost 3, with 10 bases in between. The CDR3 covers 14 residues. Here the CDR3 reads CATSTGQFNQPQHF. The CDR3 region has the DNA TGTGCCACCAGCACTGGACAGTTCAATCAGCCCCAGCATTTT.

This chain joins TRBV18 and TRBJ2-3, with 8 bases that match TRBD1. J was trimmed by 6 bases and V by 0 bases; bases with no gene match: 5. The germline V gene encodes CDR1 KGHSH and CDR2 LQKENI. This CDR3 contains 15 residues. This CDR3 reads CASSPPGTGGDTQYF. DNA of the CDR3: TGTGCCAGCTCACCACCGGGGACAGGTGGGGATACGCAGTATTTT.

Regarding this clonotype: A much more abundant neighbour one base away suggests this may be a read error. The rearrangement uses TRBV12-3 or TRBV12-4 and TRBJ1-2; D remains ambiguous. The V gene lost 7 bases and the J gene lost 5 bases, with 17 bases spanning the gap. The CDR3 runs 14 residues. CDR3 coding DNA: TGTGCCAGCACCTTTGGGCAGGCGTTTTATGGCTACACCTTC. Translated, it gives CASTFGQAFYGYTF.

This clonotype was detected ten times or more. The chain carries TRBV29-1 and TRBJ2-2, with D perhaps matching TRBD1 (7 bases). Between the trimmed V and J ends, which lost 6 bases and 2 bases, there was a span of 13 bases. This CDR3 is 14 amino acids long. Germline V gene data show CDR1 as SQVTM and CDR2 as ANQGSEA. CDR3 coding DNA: TGCAGCGTGGGCGGGACAGTAAACACCGGGGAGCTGTTTTTT. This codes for CSVGGTVNTGELFF.

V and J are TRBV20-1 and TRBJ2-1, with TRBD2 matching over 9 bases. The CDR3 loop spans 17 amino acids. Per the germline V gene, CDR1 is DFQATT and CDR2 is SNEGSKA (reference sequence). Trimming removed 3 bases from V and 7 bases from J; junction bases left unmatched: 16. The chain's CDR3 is CSASATRIAGDVNEQFF. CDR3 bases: TGCAGTGCTAGTGCAACCCGAATAGCGGGAGACGTAAATGAGCAGTTCTTC.

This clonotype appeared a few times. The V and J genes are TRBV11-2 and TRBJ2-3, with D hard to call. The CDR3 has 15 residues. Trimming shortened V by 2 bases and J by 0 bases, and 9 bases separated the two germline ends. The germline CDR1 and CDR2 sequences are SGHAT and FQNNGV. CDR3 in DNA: TGTGCCAGCAGCTTAAGTACTCTCAGCACAGATACGCAGTATTTT. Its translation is CASSLSTLSTDTQYF. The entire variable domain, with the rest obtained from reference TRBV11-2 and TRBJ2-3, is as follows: EAGVAQSPRYKIIEKRQSVAFWCNPISGHATLYWYQQILGQGPKLLIQFQNNGVVDDSQLPKDRFSAERLKGVDSTLKIQPAKLEDSAVYLCASSLSTLSTDTQYFGPGTRLTVL.